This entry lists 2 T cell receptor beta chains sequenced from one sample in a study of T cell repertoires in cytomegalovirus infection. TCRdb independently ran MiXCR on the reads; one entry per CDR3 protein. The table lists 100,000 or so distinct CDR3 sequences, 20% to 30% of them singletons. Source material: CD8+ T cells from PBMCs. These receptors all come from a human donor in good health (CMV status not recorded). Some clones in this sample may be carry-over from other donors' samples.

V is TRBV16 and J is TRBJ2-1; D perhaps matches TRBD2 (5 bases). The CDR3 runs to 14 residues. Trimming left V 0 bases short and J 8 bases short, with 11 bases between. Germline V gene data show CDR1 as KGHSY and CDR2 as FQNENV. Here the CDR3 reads CASSQSAESDEQFF. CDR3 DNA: TGTGCCAGCAGCCAATCAGCGGAGAGCGATGAGCAGTTCTTC. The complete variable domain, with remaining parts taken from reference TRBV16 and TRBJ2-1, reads GEEVAQTPKHLVRGEGQKAKLYCAPIKGHSYVFWYQQVLKNEFKFLISFQNENVFDETGMPKERFSAKCLPNSPCSLEIQATKLEDSAVYFCASSQSAESDEQFFGPGTRLTVL.

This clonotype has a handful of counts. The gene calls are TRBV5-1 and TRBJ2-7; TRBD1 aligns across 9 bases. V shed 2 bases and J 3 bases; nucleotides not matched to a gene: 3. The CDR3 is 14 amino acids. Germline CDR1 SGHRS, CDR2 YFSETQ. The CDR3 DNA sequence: TGCGCCAGCAGCTTTCGACAGGGGGACTACGAGCAGTACTTC. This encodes CASSFRQGDYEQYF.